This T cell receptor (beta chain) was observed in a study of OX40 agonist ivuxolimab in advanced cancers. Study details: Dose-escalation subjects each had hepatocellular carcinoma, melanoma, renal cell or head and neck cancer. Study-level points and caveats: The average count of expanded clones was higher among CD8+ T cells than among CD4+. A proportion of nonresponders additionally exhibited low normalized T-cell clonal expansion.

The CDR3 has 13 residues. Looked up from germline, CDR1 is SSHAT and CDR2 is FNYEAQ (reference sequence). Comments on this clone: Its antigen is unknown. Mismatch with germline at one junction end may stem from a read error.

The data were produced by immunoSEQ multiplex PCR, yet TCRdb's version contains in-frame clones alone and is incomplete. Counted here are some 46,000 clones, roughly nine tenths occurring once; the ten biggest clones make up about 12%. The sample consisted of CD4+ or CD8+ T cells sorted from blood, taken in a trial of the OX40 agonist ivuxolimab. This TCR came from an adult with an advanced solid tumor such as melanoma, head and neck, liver or kidney cancer. The chain has TRBV7-7 and TRBJ1-2; D is perhaps TRBD1 (5 bases). CDR3: CASSQVGGSGYTF. The CDR3 region has the DNA TGCGCCAGCAGCCAAGTTGGGGGAAGTGGCTACACCTTC.